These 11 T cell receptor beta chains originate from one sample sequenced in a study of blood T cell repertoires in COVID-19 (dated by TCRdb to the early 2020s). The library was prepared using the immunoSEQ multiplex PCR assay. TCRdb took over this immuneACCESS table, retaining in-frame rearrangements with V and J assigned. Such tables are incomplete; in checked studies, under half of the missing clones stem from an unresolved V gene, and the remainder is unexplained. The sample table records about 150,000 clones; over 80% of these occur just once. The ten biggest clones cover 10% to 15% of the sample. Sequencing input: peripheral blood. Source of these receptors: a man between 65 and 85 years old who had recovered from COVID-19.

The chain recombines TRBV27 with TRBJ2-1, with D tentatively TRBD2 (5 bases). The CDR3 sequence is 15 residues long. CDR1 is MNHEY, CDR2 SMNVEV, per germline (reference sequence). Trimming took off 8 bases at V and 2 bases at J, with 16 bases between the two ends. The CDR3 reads CASRLGLGTYNEQFF. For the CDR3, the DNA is TGTGCCAGCCGGTTAGGACTTGGCACCTACAATGAGCAGTTCTTC.

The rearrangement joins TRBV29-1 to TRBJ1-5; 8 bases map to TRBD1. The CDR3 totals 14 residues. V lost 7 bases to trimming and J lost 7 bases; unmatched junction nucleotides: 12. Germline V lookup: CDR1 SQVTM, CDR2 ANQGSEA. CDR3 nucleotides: TGCAGCGCCCCGACAGGGGCTACGGGACAGCCCCAGCATTTT. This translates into CSAPTGATGQPQHF. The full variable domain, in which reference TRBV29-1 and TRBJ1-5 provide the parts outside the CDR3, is SAVISQKPSRDICQRGTSLTIQCQVDSQVTMMFWYRQQPGQSLTLIATANQGSEATYESGFVIDKFPISRPNLTFSTLTVSNMSPEDSSIYLCSAPTGATGQPQHFGDGTRLSIL.

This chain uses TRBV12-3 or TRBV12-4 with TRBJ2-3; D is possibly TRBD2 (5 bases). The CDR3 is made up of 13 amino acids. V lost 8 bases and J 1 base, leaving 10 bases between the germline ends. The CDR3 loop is CASSRGRTDTQYF. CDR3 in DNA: TGTGCCAGCTCCCGAGGGCGCACAGATACGCAGTATTTT.

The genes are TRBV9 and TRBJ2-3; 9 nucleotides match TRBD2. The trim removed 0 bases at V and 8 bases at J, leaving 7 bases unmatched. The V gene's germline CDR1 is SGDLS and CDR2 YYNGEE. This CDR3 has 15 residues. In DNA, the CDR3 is TGTGCCAGCAGCGTAGGGCTAGCGGGAATGTCTACGCAGTATTTT. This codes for CASSVGLAGMSTQYF.

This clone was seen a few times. This CDR3 reads CASSTGGYTEAFF. The CDR3 DNA reads as TGTGCCAGCAGTACAGGGGGCTATACTGAAGCTTTCTTT. The rearrangement uses TRBV2 and TRBJ1-1; 9 positions agree with TRBD1. CDR3 length: 13 residues. The V gene's germline CDR1 is SNHLY and CDR2 FYNNEI. Losses at the gene ends were 5 bases for V and 5 bases for J; bases not matched to a gene: 3.

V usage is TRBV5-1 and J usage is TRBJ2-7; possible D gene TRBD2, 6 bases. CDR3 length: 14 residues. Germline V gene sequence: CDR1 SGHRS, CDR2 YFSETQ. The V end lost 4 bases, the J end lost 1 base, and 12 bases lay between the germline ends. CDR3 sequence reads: CASSKVADSYEQYF. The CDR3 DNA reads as TGCGCCAGCAGCAAGGTAGCGGATTCCTACGAGCAGTACTTC.

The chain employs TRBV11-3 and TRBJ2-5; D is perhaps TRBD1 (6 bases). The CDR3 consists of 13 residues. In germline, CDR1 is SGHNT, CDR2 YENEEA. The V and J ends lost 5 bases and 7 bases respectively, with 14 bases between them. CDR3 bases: TGTGCCAGCAGCCTAAATCAGGGGTTGACCCAGTACTTC. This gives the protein CASSLNQGLTQYF.

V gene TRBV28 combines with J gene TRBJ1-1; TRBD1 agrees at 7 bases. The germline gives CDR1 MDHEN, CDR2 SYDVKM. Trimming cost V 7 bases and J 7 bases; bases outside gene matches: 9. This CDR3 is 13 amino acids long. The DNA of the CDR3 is TGTGCCAGCACCCCATCAGGGGGAATTGAAGCTTTCTTT. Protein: CASTPSGGIEAFF. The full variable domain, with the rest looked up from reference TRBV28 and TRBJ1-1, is DVKVTQSSRYLVKRTGEKVFLECVQDMDHENMFWYRQDPGLGLRLIYFSYDVKMKEKGDIPEGYSVSREKKERFSLILESASTNQTSMYLCASTPSGGIEAFFGQGTRLTVV.

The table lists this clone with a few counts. Here the CDR3 DNA reads TGTGCCAGCAGCAAGGGGGGGGCAGGGGCTCCCAATGAGCAGTTCTTC. Translating gives CASSKGGAGAPNEQFF. The V and J genes are TRBV7-2 and TRBJ2-1; a weak D match, TRBD2 (7 bases). Trimming stripped 5 bases from V and 6 bases from J, with 20 bases between. This CDR3 comprises 16 residues. CDR1 and CDR2 from the germline V gene are SGHTA and FQGNSA.

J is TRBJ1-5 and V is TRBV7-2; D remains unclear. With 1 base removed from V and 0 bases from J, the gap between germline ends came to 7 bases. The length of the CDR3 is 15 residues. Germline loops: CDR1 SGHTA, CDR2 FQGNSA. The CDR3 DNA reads TGTGCCAGCAGCTTAGTCGCGGTTAGCAATCAGCCCCAGCATTTT. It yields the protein CASSLVAVSNQPQHF.

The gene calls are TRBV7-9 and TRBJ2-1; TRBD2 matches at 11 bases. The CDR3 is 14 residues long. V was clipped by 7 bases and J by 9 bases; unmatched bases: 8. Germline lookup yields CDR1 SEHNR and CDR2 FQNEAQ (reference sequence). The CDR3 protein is CASILLAGVVEQFF. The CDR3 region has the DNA TGTGCCAGCATTTTACTAGCGGGAGTTGTTGAGCAGTTCTTC.